The sequence of this T cell receptor (beta chain) was determined in a study of shared clonotypes between healthy human individuals. General observations from the study: The four-donor shared clonotypes exceeded non-shared clonotypes in generation probability, with non-shared ones scoring lower.

Trimming took off 4 bases at V and 3 bases at J, with 10 bases between the two ends. The germline V gene encodes CDR1 SNHLY and CDR2 FYNNEI. This CDR3 has 13 residues. In the original analysis: ImmunoSEQ junction-only sequences lacked quality scores, so their filtering differed. Sequencing was performed with immunoSEQ multiplex PCR; in TCRdb, only in-frame clones are kept and a portion is missing. The D gene and trimming were derived from the DNA, and the V and J assignments and clone size from that table. The table has about 2 million clones, approximately 94% seen once. For this clone: Its antigen is currently unknown.

CD45RO-negative, CCR7-positively selected cells formed the naive CD8 fraction, excluding terminally differentiated effector memory CD45RA+ cells. Source material: naive CD8+ T cells sorted from blood. The chain links TRBV2 to TRBJ2-7; the D gene is possibly TRBD1 (5 bases). The source is a man younger than 30 in good health. CDR3 sequence reads: CASSVGVLYEQYF. The CDR3 bases are TGTGCCAGCAGTGTAGGGGTTCTCTACGAGCAGTACTTC. Drawing the rest from reference TRBV2 and TRBJ2-7, the complete variable domain is EPEVTQTPSHQVTQMGQEVILRCVPISNHLYFYWYRQILGQKVEFLVSFYNNEISEKSEIFDDQFSVERPDGSNFTLKIRSTKLEDSAMYFCASSVGVLYEQYFGPGTRLTVT.